Below, one TCR beta chain is given with its context. With 5 bases removed from V and 7 bases from J, the gap between germline ends came to 18 bases. The CDR3 has 14 residues. Germline V gene lookup returns CDR1 MNHEY and CDR2 SMNVEV (reference sequence). This sample was included in a study of blood T cell repertoires in COVID-19. Original analysis: It was from reference gene primer amplification that nucleated cell counts were estimated. Only in-frame clones appear in the TCRdb table, and some are missing; sequencing was by immunoSEQ multiplex PCR. V and J calls and clone size are copied from that table; D and trimming were computed from the DNA. The data contain about 80,000 clones, 80% of them singletons.

The receptor's source is a woman in her forties with active or convalescent COVID-19. The V and J genes are TRBV27 and TRBJ2-7; perhaps TRBD2 as D (6 bases). Source material: peripheral blood. DNA of the CDR3: TGTGCCAGCAGTAAATGGACTACCCCTCGAGAGCAGTACTTC. This encodes CASSKWTTPREQYF.